This TCR beta chain was captured by sequencing in a study of cytomegalovirus exposure and HLA in healthy donors. The CDR3 extends over 15 amino acids. Germline assignment: CDR1 ENHRY and CDR2 SYGVKD. V dropped 2 bases and J dropped 3; count of bases not matched to a gene: 3. Both 60 Vbeta primers and 13 Jbeta primers went into the PCR. The table came from immunoSEQ multiplex PCR; TCRdb's copy has only in-frame clones and leaves some out. Its listing shows 150,000 to 200,000 clones. As concerns this clone: No antigen is known for it.

Findings and caveats of the study: A missense variant in DCLRE1C was later tied to TCR beta V- and J-gene trimming. The authors listed 150 to 200 TCR beta chains as cytomegalovirus-associated. Immune exposure information comprised only CMV serostatus.

The chain employs TRBV10-3 and TRBJ1-4; 7 bases align to TRBD1. This sequence was found in a woman under 30 in good health and CMV-seropositive. The sequencing input was PBMCs. CDR3 bases: TGTGCCATCAGTGAGACCAGGGGGGCTAATGAAAAACTGTTTTTT. Its protein is CAISETRGANEKLFF.